Each of the 5 T cell receptor beta chains below was sequenced from the same sample in a study of T cell changes during pregnancy in multiple sclerosis. Produced via immunoSEQ multiplex PCR; TCRdb's table is partial and in-frame only. Found here are under 30,000 clones, roughly 91% of them singletons; the top ten hold approximately 0.43%. The specimen comprised CD4+ T cells from peripheral blood mononuclear cells, sampled after pregnancy. Receptors originate from a female donor with multiple sclerosis, enrolled in a pregnancy study.

The V gene is TRBV6-4, the J gene TRBJ1-5; TRBD1 might be the D (6 bases). The CDR3 spans 12 residues. Trimming removed 6 bases from V and 9 bases from J, with 12 bases in between. Per the germline V gene, CDR1 is MRHNA and CDR2 is SNTAGT. CDR3: CASSLQGRPQHF. The CDR3 DNA sequence: TGTGCCAGCAGCCTACAGGGACGGCCCCAGCATTTT.

The chain links TRBV18 to TRBJ1-2, with 9 bases fitting TRBD1. The germline gives CDR1 KGHSH, CDR2 LQKENI. The CDR3 contains 16 residues. The V and J ends lost 5 bases and 6 bases, in that order; junction bases with no gene match: 13. The CDR3 DNA follows: TGTGCCAGCTCAACCACGTTTACAGGGGGCGCGGATGGCTACACCTTC. Its translation: CASSTTFTGGADGYTF.

This clone has just a few counts. The genes are TRBV6-1 and TRBJ2-3; perhaps TRBD2 as D (5 bases). CDR3 length: 14 residues. The germline CDR1 and CDR2 sequences are MNHNS and SASEGT. Trimming stripped 5 bases from V and 3 bases from J, with 12 bases between. This CDR3 reads CASSLGAQTDTQYF. For the CDR3, the DNA is TGTGCCAGCAGTCTGGGAGCCCAGACAGATACGCAGTATTTT.

The J gene is TRBJ2-1, the V gene TRBV10-2, with 8 positions matching TRBD2. The germline gives CDR1 WSHSY, CDR2 SAAADI. The junction had 6 bases not matched to a gene; V was cut back by 5 bases and J by 6 bases. This CDR3 contains 14 residues. Here the CDR3 reads CASSLAGNANEQFF. In DNA, the CDR3 is TGCGCCAGCAGTTTAGCGGGAAACGCCAATGAGCAGTTCTTC.

The rearrangement links TRBV28 to TRBJ1-2; 7 bases fit TRBD1. The length of the CDR3 is 14 residues. The ends lost 3 bases at V and 4 bases at J; junction bases unmatched: 5. The germline gives CDR1 MDHEN, CDR2 SYDVKM. In DNA, the CDR3 is TGTGCCAGCAGTTTGTACCGGGACAGCTATGGCTACACCTTC. Protein: CASSLYRDSYGYTF.